The T cell receptor (beta chain) under discussion was sequenced for a study of T cell repertoires in cytomegalovirus infection. Overall study: Indications came from public TCR beta signatures; they pointed to CMV infection and to a matching HLA type. Study-wide results and limits: Adding up the frequency of public TCR beta families identified people who carried CMV plus the relevant HLA. CMV-specific TCR beta clonotypes restricted by HLA-C were the ones dominating the ex vivo response.

On this clonotype itself: Antigen: not known.

TCRdb fed the reads into MiXCR, producing one record per CDR3 protein. In the table there are over 450,000 distinct CDR3 sequences, about 11% of which are singletons. The sample taken for sequencing was PBMCs. The receptor was derived from a human donor in good health (CMV status not recorded). Some clones in this sample may be carry-over from other donors' samples.

DNA of the CDR3: TGCAGTGCTAGAAGACCGCCCCAAGAGACCCAGTACTTC. It is translated as CSARRPPQETQYF. This chain uses TRBV20-1 with TRBJ2-5; D is unresolved. The ends were cut back, 2 bases at V and 1 base at J, with 8 bases in the middle. This CDR3 comprises 13 residues. Per germline, CDR1 DFQATT and CDR2 SNEGSKA (reference sequence).